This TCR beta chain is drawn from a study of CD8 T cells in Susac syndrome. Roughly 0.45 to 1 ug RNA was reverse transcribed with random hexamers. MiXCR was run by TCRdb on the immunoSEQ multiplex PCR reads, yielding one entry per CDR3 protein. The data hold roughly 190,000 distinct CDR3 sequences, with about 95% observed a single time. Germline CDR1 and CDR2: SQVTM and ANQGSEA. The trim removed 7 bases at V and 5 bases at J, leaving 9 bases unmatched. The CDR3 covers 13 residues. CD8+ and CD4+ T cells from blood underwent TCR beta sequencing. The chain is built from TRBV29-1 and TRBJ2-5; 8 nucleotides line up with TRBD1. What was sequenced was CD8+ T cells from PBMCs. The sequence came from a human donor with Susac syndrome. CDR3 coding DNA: TGCAGCGCAAAGGGACAGGAGGGCGAGACCCAGTACTTC. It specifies CSAKGQEGETQYF.